This T cell receptor (beta chain) stems from a study of T cells after yellow fever vaccination. This CDR3 is 15 amino acids long. CDR1 and CDR2 from the germline V gene are LGHNA and YSLEER. Trimming removed 1 base from V and 0 bases from J, with 9 bases in between. This clonotype was seen repeatedly, ten times or more. TCRdb reprocessed the 5' RACE reads via MiXCR and lists one record per CDR3 protein. The sample lists hundreds of thousands of distinct CDR3 sequences; under 15% were seen once. The TCR originated in a man aged 18 to 29 who received the YFV17D yellow fever vaccine. Sequences were derived from CD4+ T cells sorted from PBMCs, sampled 15 days after the yellow fever booster vaccination. This chain uses TRBV4-3 with TRBJ1-1; D remains unclear. DNA of the CDR3: TGCGCCAGCAGCCAAGGGGCAGGTTTGAACACTGAAGCTTTCTTT. This gives the protein CASSQGAGLNTEAFF.